This T cell receptor (beta chain) was recovered during a study of T cells in narcolepsy. About the study: Donors had narcolepsy type 1 or type 2, or were healthy controls. Study outcomes and limitations: Autoreactive clonotypes reportedly recurred in blood of same and different patients, not controls.

Only in-frame clones appear in the TCRdb table, and some are missing; sequencing was by immunoSEQ multiplex PCR. Of 20,000 to 25,000 clones detected, about 90% appear once; the ten largest clones hold 0.9% to 1.2%. Per germline, CDR1 SNHLY and CDR2 FYNNEI. V was trimmed by 4 bases and J by 2 bases, leaving 8 bases between them. This CDR3 is 13 amino acids long. Details on this clone: Antigen: not known.

V is TRBV2 and J is TRBJ1-1; perhaps TRBD1 as D (6 bases). This receptor was taken from a human donor with narcolepsy. Material for sequencing was CD45RA- memory CD4+ T cells from PBMCs. Here the CDR3 DNA reads TGTGCCAGCAGTGGACAGGTTAACACTGAAGCTTTCTTT. It codes for CASSGQVNTEAFF. The entire variable domain, with the rest obtained from reference TRBV2 and TRBJ1-1, is as follows: EPEVTQTPSHQVTQMGQEVILRCVPISNHLYFYWYRQILGQKVEFLVSFYNNEISEKSEIFDDQFSVERPDGSNFTLKIRSTKLEDSAMYFCASSGQVNTEAFFGQGTRLTVV.